The 5 T cell receptor beta chains in this list originate from one sample, sequenced in a study of neurological immune-mediated disorders. As for time point: longitudinal time-point 1 (baseline). One entry per CDR3 protein, called by TCRdb with MiXCR from the 5' RACE reads. Altogether over 70,000 distinct CDR3 sequences are present, roughly a tenth being singletons, with the ten largest covering approximately 9.5%. Material: PBMCs. The receptor source for this set is a young man in good health.

This clonotype was counted at least ten times. CDR3 DNA sequence: TGCAGCGTTGAAGCGGGACTAGCGGGAGCATCCTACGAGCAGTACTTC. The encoded protein is CSVEAGLAGASYEQYF. V gene TRBV29-1 combines with J gene TRBJ2-7; 14 nucleotides agree with TRBD2. There are 16 residues in the CDR3. Germline-derived CDR1 and CDR2 are SQVTM and ANQGSEA. Trimming removed 1 base from V and 1 base from J; junction bases left unmatched: 3.

This clonotype came up many times. The chain links TRBV3-1 to TRBJ1-5; 10 bases are shared with TRBD1. The CDR3 contains 19 residues. Per germline, CDR1 LGHDT and CDR2 YNNKEL (reference sequence). J gave up 0 bases and V 0 bases, and 8 bases lay outside the gene matches. CDR3 loop: CASSQEGTGVPYSNQPQHF. Written as DNA, the CDR3 is TGTGCCAGCAGCCAAGAAGGGACAGGGGTCCCTTATAGCAATCAGCCCCAGCATTTT.

This clonotype was recorded at least ten times. The gene calls are TRBV12-3 or TRBV12-4 and TRBJ2-2; no clear D. This CDR3 region has 14 residues. The V and J ends lost 10 bases and 6 bases respectively, with 18 bases between them. CDR3 bases: TGTGCCATACCGCGAAAAGATGCCGCCGGGGAGCTGTTTTTT. Its protein product is CAIPRKDAAGELFF.

This clonotype was counted many times. J is TRBJ2-1 and V is TRBV28; D gene unclear. The CDR3 is 16 amino acids. Germline V gene data show CDR1 as MDHEN and CDR2 as SYDVKM. V lost 5 bases and J lost 0, with 14 bases in between. Here the CDR3 DNA reads TGTGCCAGCAGTGCCCGCTCCAGCAGCTCCTACAATGAGCAGTTCTTC. Amino acids: CASSARSSSSYNEQFF. The full variable domain, its missing parts supplied by reference TRBV28 and TRBJ2-1, is DVKVTQSSRYLVKRTGEKVFLECVQDMDHENMFWYRQDPGLGLRLIYFSYDVKMKEKGDIPEGYSVSREKKERFSLILESASTNQTSMYLCASSARSSSSYNEQFFGPGTRLTVL.

Regarding this clonotype: A much larger clone lies a single base off, so this may be a read error. The rearrangement uses TRBV20-1 and TRBJ1-1, with D possibly TRBD1 on 5 matching bases. Germline-derived CDR1 and CDR2 are DFQATT and SNEGSKA (reference sequence). This CDR3 contains 12 residues. V lost 0 bases and J 8 bases, leaving 10 bases between the germline ends. The CDR3 sequence: CSARDGRTEAFF. The DNA for the CDR3 is TGCAGTGCTAGAGATGGGCGGACAGAAGCTTTCTTT.